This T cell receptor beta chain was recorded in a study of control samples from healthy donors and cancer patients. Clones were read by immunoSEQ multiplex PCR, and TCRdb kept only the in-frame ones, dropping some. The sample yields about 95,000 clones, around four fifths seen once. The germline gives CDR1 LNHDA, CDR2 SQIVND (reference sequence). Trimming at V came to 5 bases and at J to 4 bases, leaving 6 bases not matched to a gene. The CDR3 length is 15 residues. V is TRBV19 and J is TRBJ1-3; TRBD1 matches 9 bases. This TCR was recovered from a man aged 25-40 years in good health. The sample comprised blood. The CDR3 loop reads CASSPRTGAGNTIYF. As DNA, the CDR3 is TGTGCCAGTAGTCCCCGGACAGGGGCCGGAAACACCATATATTTT.